Listed below are T cell receptor beta chains from one sample, sequenced in a study of cytomegalovirus exposure and HLA in healthy donors. Repertoires were generated with immunoSEQ multiplex PCR, while TCRdb's copy carries only in-frame clones and drops some. The sample consists of around 130,000 clones, approximately 79% of them appearing once. Sequencing was done on a sample of PBMCs. These receptors all stem from a man aged 25-45 years in good health and CMV-seronegative. Each CDR3 is given with its conserved first and last residue. Each record gives: CDR3 DNA, CDR3 protein, D gene, clone size, V gene, J gene. D genes are given only for firm matches. Some rows have no size entry. The others give once, few or many, or a class for an expanded clone.

cdr3_nt: TGTGCCAGCAGCTGGCGAACCGGGACAGCCCAAGAGACCCAGTACTTC
cdr3_aa: CASSWRTGTAQETQYF
d_call: TRBD1
clone_size: few
v_call: TRBV5-8
j_call: TRBJ2-5

cdr3_nt: TGTGCCAGCAGCGAAGGGACAGCCGAGACCCAGTACTTC
cdr3_aa: CASSEGTAETQYF
d_call: TRBD1
clone_size: NA
v_call: TRBV7-9
j_call: TRBJ2-5

cdr3_nt: TGTGCCAGGGACACGGGACACTGTAATGAAAAACTGTTTTTT
cdr3_aa: CARDTGHCNEKLFF
d_call: NA
clone_size: once
v_call: TRBV19
j_call: TRBJ1-4

cdr3_nt: TGCACCAGCAGCCCCATCTCCGGGGCAGGGGAAGATAATTCACCCCTCCACTTT
cdr3_aa: CTSSPISGAGEDNSPLHF
d_call: NA
clone_size: NA
v_call: TRBV1
j_call: TRBJ1-6

cdr3_nt: TGTGCCAGCTCACCGCGGTTCGGGGGGACTAACACTGAAGCTTTCTTT
cdr3_aa: CASSPRFGGTNTEAFF
d_call: NA
clone_size: NA
v_call: TRBV18
j_call: TRBJ1-1

cdr3_nt: TGTGCCAGTAGTATAGATGGCAGGGGTTCTCGCGAGCAGTACTTC
cdr3_aa: CASSIDGRGSREQYF
d_call: NA
clone_size: NA
v_call: TRBV19
j_call: TRBJ2-7

cdr3_nt: TGTGCCAGCAAAGAACCCGACACCTATGGCTACACCTTC
cdr3_aa: CASKEPDTYGYTF
d_call: NA
clone_size: NA
v_call: TRBV6-5
j_call: TRBJ1-2

cdr3_nt: TGTGCCAGCAGTTACGCCCTAGGGACAGCTGAAGCTTTCTTT
cdr3_aa: CASSYALGTAEAFF
d_call: TRBD1
clone_size: NA
v_call: TRBV6-5
j_call: TRBJ1-1

cdr3_nt: TGTGCCAGCAACCGGTGGGCGGGGGGGAGCATCCCACGGAATGAGCAGTTCTTC
cdr3_aa: CASNRWAGGSIPRNEQFF
d_call: TRBD2
clone_size: NA
v_call: TRBV9
j_call: TRBJ2-1

cdr3_nt: TGTGCCAGTAGTAAGGGGGACATCCTCCCGCAGTATTTT
cdr3_aa: CASSKGDILPQYF
d_call: NA
clone_size: NA
v_call: TRBV19
j_call: TRBJ2-3